This TCR beta chain was identified during a study of T-cell memory formation after mild COVID-19. Study summary: Largely donor-specific sequence clusters came from a couple of donors. Study outcomes and limitations: Day 15 to 85 contracting clones showed balanced CD4/CD8; later expanders leaned CD4+. Several responding clones turned up in pre-infection memory, indicating that cross-reactive memory may have taken part.

V shed 9 bases and J shed 7 bases, with 15 bases lying between them. There are 13 residues in the CDR3. Germline CDR1 KGHDR, CDR2 SFDVKD. This clonotype has a handful of counts. Its antigen is not identified. From the 5' RACE reads, TCRdb called clonotypes with MiXCR, one entry per CDR3 protein. The data contain 350,000 or so distinct CDR3 sequences, around 21% of them singletons. This rearrangement joins TRBV24-1 to TRBJ2-1; no reliable D call. This receptor was obtained from an adult woman who had mild COVID-19 (a few samples of this study predate the infection). Cell type and time point are not known. The sequencing sample was made of PBMCs or a T cell subset sorted from them (not recorded which). The CDR3 here is CATSQSSANEQFF. CDR3 nucleotides: TGTGCCACCTCGCAATCCTCAGCTAATGAGCAGTTCTTC.